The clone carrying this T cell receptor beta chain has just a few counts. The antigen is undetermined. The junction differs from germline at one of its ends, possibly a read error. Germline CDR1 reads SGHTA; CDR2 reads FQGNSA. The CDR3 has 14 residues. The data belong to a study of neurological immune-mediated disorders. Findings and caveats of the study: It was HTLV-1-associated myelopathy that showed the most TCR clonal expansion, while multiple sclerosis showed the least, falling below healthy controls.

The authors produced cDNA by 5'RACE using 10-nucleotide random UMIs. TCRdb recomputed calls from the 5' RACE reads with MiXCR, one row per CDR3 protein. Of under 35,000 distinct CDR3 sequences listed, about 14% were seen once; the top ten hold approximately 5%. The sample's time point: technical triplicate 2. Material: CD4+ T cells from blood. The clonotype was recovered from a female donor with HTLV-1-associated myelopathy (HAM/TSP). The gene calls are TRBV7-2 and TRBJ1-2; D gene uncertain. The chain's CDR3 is CVSSQVGSGYGYTF. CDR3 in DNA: TGTGTCAGCAGCCAGGTCGGGAGCGGCTATGGCTACACCTTC.